This T cell receptor (beta chain) was sequenced for a study of blood T cell repertoires in COVID-19. This table comes from immunoSEQ multiplex PCR, and its TCRdb copy is limited to in-frame clones, with some not included. The repertoire holds about 430,000 clones, with 88% as singletons. Germline V gene data show CDR1 as MNHEY and CDR2 as SVGAGI. V shed 2 bases and J shed 4 bases, with 15 bases lying between them. The CDR3 covers 16 residues. Participants were aged roughly 18 to 89 years, lived in 24 US areas, and enrolled virtually. Cohorts were determined from participant-reported clinical history. The clonotype originates from a woman aged 18-30 years who had been exposed to COVID-19. The sample comprised PBMCs or T cells enriched from blood (not recorded which). The rearrangement uses TRBV6-5 and TRBJ1-5; the D is unclear. The CDR3 here is CASSYTSSGGNQPQHF. CDR3 nucleotide sequence: TGTGCCAGCAGTTACACGTCCAGCGGTGGGAATCAGCCCCAGCATTTT.